The 12 T cell receptor beta chains below were found in one sample sequenced in a study of blood T cells in healthy people across ages. Combining a sample-barcoded 5' primer with a J-beta primer mix, a second PCR ran for roughly 7 to 11 cycles. TCRdb re-analysed the 5' RACE reads in MiXCR, keeping a single row per CDR3 protein. The sample records around 970,000 distinct CDR3 sequences, 45% to 60% being singletons. Sequences were obtained from blood. The receptors derive from a woman aged 60-75 years in good health.

The chain joins TRBV25-1 to TRBJ1-6; D is undetermined. V was shortened by 8 bases and J by 13 bases, with 18 bases between the two germline ends. This CDR3 has 13 amino acids. Germline V gene sequence: CDR1 MGHDK, CDR2 SYGVNS. CDR3 sequence (DNA): TGTGCCAGCGGACCAAGACAACTAAATCCCCTCCACTTT. It specifies CASGPRQLNPLHF.

This clonotype occurred once. The chain recombines TRBV4-1 with TRBJ2-2; D is undetermined. Trimming removed 4 bases from V and 3 bases from J, with 9 bases in between. CDR1 is MGHRA and CDR2 is YSYEKL in the germline V gene. The CDR3 consists of 14 residues. The DNA for the CDR3 is TGCGCCAGCAGCCCTGGGCGAGACACCGGGGAGCTGTTTTTT. It codes for CASSPGRDTGELFF.

This clonotype was picked up many times. The V and J genes are TRBV15 and TRBJ1-5, with D perhaps TRBD1 (5 bases). Germline assignment: CDR1 LNHNV and CDR2 YYDKDF (reference sequence). The CDR3 totals 14 residues. The V and J ends lost 5 bases and 6 bases respectively, with 14 bases between them. The CDR3, as DNA: TGTGCCACCAGCCGGTGGGATGGGGGTCAGCCCCAGCATTTT. Translated, it gives CATSRWDGGQPQHF.

V gene TRBV24-1 combines with J gene TRBJ2-3, with a possible D match to TRBD2 (6 bases). V dropped 9 bases and J dropped 3 bases, with 12 bases sitting between them. The CDR3 has 13 amino acids. Germline V CDR1 and CDR2: KGHDR, SFDVKD. CDR3 coding DNA: TGTGCCACCCGTGGAGGGGAGACAGATACGCAGTATTTT. As protein: CATRGGETDTQYF.

This chain uses TRBV20-1 with TRBJ2-5; no definite D call. Between the trimmed V and J ends, which lost 5 bases and 1 base, there was a span of 8 bases. Germline V gene lookup returns CDR1 DFQATT and CDR2 SNEGSKA (reference sequence). CDR3 length: 12 amino acids. The CDR3 loop is CSASDRQETQYF. CDR3 sequence (DNA): TGCAGTGCTTCGGACCGCCAAGAGACCCAGTACTTC.

This chain connects TRBV1 to TRBJ2-7; the table names TRBD2, a call not compared with the DNA. TRBV1 is a recognized pseudogene. The length of the CDR3 is 12 residues. CDR3 bases: TGCACCAGCAGCCGGGACTACCACGAGCAGTACTTC. This gives the protein CTSSRDYHEQYF.

The chain has TRBV7-8 and TRBJ1-6; D uncertain. Trimming left V 3 bases short and J 0 bases short, with 9 bases between. This CDR3 has 16 amino acids. Germline CDR1 SGHVS, CDR2 FQNEAQ. CDR3: CASSLDESSYNSPLHF. The CDR3 nucleotides are TGTGCCAGCAGCTTGGATGAGAGCTCCTATAATTCACCCCTCCACTTT.

The chain combines TRBV5-6 with TRBJ1-2, with 9 positions matching TRBD1. The ends lost 4 bases at V and 7 bases at J; junction bases unmatched: 14. The CDR3 totals 16 residues. From germline, CDR1 is SGHDT and CDR2 YYEEEE. CDR3 DNA: TGTGCCAGCAGCCCAGGGACAGGGAGATTGAGTCCTGGCTACACCTTC. Amino acids: CASSPGTGRLSPGYTF.

In its sample, this clonotype was seen many times. The chain joins TRBV14 to TRBJ2-3; D is uncertain. This CDR3 has 11 residues. The V gene's germline CDR1 is SGHDN and CDR2 FVKESK. V gave up 5 bases and J gave up 6 bases, with 6 bases separating them. CDR3 sequence: CASSFKDTQYF. The CDR3 nucleotides are TGTGCCAGCAGCTTCAAGGATACGCAGTATTTT.

V gene TRBV20-1 combines with J gene TRBJ2-3, with 7 positions matching TRBD2. The CDR3 is 11 amino acids. The V gene's germline CDR1 is DFQATT and CDR2 SNEGSKA (reference sequence). After removal of 6 bases from V and 11 bases from J, the junction contained 8 bases not matched to a gene. The chain's CDR3 is CSAPGLEEQYF. Written as DNA, the CDR3 is TGCAGTGCCCCTGGACTAGAGGAGCAGTATTTT.

Only a few counts were recorded for this clonotype. This chain joins TRBV9 and TRBJ2-7; D possibly corresponds to TRBD2 (5 bases). Trimming pared 0 bases from V and 2 bases from J, leaving 9 bases between. The CDR3 sequence is 14 residues long. Germline lookup yields CDR1 SGDLS and CDR2 YYNGEE. CDR3 DNA sequence: TGTGCCAGCAGCGTAGAACCGGGAACCTACGAGCAGTACTTC. Translated: CASSVEPGTYEQYF.

The chain couples TRBV27 to TRBJ2-7; D call uncertain. The CDR3 has 15 residues. The germline gives CDR1 MNHEY, CDR2 SMNVEV (reference sequence). V lost 0 bases, J lost 7 bases, and 16 bases lay in between. The CDR3 sequence is CASSLSAIGVWEQYF. The CDR3 DNA sequence: TGTGCCAGCAGTTTATCCGCTATCGGTGTGTGGGAGCAGTACTTC.